This T cell receptor (beta chain) was sequenced for a study of OX40 agonist ivuxolimab in advanced cancers. In the study overall: While on treatment, patients had intravenous ivuxolimab at 0.01 to 10 mg/kg every 2 weeks. Overall study results and limits: Some of the nonresponding patients also showed low levels of normalized T-cell clonal expansion. At doses 0.1 to 3.0 mg/kg, CD4+ and CD8+ clones expanded.

The method was immunoSEQ multiplex PCR; TCRdb's version includes in-frame clones alone and lacks a portion of them. The sample consists of 55,000 to 75,000 clones, roughly 88% of them appearing once. There are 15 residues in the CDR3. Germline CDR1 reads SSHAT; CDR2 reads FNYEAQ (reference sequence). As concerns this clone: The antigen is undetermined. Its ends do not fully match the called genes, so a read error is possible.

The TCR sequence derives from an adult with an advanced solid tumor such as melanoma, head and neck, liver or kidney cancer. The input for sequencing was CD4+ or CD8+ T cells sorted from blood, taken in a trial of the OX40 agonist ivuxolimab. V and J are TRBV7-7 and TRBJ2-2; D possibly matches TRBD1 or TRBD2 (5 bases each). The DNA of the CDR3 is TGTGCTAGCAGCCCCGGGACGGGGAACACCGGGGAGCTGTTTTTT. It is translated as CASSPGTGNTGELFF. The complete variable domain, with remaining parts taken from reference TRBV7-7 and TRBJ2-2, reads GAGVSQSPRYKVTKRGQDVTLRCDPISSHATLYWYQQALGQGPEFLTYFNYEAQPDKSGLPSDRFSAERPEGSISTLTIQRTEQRDSAMYRCASSPGTGNTGELFFGEGSRLTVL.